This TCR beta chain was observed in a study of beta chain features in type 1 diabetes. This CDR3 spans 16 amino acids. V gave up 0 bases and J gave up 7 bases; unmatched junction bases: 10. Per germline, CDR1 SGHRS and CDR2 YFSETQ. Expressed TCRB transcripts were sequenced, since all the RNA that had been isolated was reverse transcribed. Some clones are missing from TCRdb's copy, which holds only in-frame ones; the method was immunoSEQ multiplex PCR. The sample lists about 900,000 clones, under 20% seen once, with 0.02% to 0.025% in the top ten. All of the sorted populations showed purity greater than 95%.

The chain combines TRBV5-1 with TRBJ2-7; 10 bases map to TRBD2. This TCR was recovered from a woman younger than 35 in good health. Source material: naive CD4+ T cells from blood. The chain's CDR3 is CASSLGPRLAGTEQYF. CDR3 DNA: TGCGCCAGCAGCTTGGGGCCTCGACTAGCGGGCACAGAGCAGTACTTC.